Sequencing of this T cell receptor (beta chain) was carried out in a study of early T cells in non-severe SARS-CoV-2 infection. Study background: Chains were unpaired, as sequencing was done on bulk RNA from unsorted whole blood.

The CDR3 consists of 12 residues. The V and J ends lost 7 bases and 1 base respectively, with 10 bases between them. CDR1 is SQVTM, CDR2 ANQGSEA, per germline. Unique molecular identifiers were attached to individual cDNA molecules. Each CDR3 protein is one row after TCRdb ran MiXCR on the 5' RACE reads. The repertoire consists of 100,000 to 150,000 distinct CDR3 sequences, with about 15% occurring once and the leading ten covering 21%. The V gene is TRBV29-1, the J gene TRBJ1-2, with a weak D call TRBD1 (6 bases). The origin of this receptor is an adult who was a healthcare worker with PCR-confirmed SARS-CoV-2 infection or an uninfected control (not recorded which). What was sequenced was whole blood. CDR3 nucleotides: TGCAGCGCCGACAGGAGTAACTATGGCTACACCTTC. Translated, it gives CSADRSNYGYTF. The complete variable domain, with remaining parts taken from reference TRBV29-1 and TRBJ1-2, reads SAVISQKPSRDICQRGTSLTIQCQVDSQVTMMFWYRQQPGQSLTLIATANQGSEATYESGFVIDKFPISRPNLTFSTLTVSNMSPEDSSIYLCSADRSNYGYTFGSGTRLTVV.